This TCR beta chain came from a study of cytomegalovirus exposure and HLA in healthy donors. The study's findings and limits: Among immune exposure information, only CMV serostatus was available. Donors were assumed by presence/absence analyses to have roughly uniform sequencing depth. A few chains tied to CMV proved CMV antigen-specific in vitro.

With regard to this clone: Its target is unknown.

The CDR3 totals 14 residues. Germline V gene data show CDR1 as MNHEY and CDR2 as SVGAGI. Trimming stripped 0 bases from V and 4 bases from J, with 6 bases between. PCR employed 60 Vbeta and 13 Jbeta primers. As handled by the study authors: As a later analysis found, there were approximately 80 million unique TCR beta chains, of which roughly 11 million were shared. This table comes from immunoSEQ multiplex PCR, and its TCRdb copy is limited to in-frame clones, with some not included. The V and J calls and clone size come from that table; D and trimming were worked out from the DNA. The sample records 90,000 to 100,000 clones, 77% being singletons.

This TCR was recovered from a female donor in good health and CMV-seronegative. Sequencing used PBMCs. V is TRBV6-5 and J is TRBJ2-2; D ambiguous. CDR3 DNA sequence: TGTGCCAGCAGTTACTCGCCCGGCACCGGGGAGCTGTTTTTT. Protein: CASSYSPGTGELFF.